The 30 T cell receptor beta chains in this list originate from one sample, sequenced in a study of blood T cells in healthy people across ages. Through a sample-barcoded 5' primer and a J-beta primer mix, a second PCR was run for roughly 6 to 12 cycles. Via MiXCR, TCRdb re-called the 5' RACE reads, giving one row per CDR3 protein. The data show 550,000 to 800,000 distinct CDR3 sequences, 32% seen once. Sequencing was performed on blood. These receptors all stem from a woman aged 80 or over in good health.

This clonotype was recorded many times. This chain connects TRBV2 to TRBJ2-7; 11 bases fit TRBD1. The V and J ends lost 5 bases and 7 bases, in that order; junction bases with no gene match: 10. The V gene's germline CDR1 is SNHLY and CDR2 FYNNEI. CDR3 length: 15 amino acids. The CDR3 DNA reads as TGTGCCAGCAGTTCCCAGGACAGGGGGCTGGATGAGCAGTACTTC. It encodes CASSSQDRGLDEQYF.

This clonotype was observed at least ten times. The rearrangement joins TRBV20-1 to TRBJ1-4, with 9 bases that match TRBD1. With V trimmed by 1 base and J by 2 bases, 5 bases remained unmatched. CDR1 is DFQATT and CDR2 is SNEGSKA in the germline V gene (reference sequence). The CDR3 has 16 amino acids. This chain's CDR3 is CSARGGTGRTNEKLFF. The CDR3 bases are TGCAGTGCTAGAGGAGGGACAGGGAGGACTAATGAAAAACTGTTTTTT.

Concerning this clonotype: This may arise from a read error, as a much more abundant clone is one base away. In DNA, the CDR3 is TGTGCCAGCTCGCACAGGTCCCTCTCCTACAATGAGCAGTACTTC. Its translation is CASSHRSLSYNEQYF. This chain links TRBV18 with TRBJ2-5, with D possibly matching TRBD1 (5 bases). The CDR3 has 15 amino acids. Trimming stripped 6 bases from V and 11 bases from J, with 25 bases between. CDR1 and CDR2 (germline): KGHSH, LQKENI.

The CDR3 DNA is TGTGCCAGCAGTCCCGGGACTACTCAAGAGACCCAGTACTTC. Protein product: CASSPGTTQETQYF. The chain couples TRBV12-3 or TRBV12-4 to TRBJ2-5, with 7 bases fitting TRBD2. The CDR3 length is 14 residues. The V gene end was trimmed by 5 bases and the J gene end by 2 bases; junction bases not matched to a gene: 5.

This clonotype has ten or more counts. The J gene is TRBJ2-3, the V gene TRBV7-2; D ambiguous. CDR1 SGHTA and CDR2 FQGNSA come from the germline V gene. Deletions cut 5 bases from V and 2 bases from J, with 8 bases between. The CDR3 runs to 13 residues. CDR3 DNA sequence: TGTGCCAGCAGCGAAGCGTTCACAGATACGCAGTATTTT. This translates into CASSEAFTDTQYF.

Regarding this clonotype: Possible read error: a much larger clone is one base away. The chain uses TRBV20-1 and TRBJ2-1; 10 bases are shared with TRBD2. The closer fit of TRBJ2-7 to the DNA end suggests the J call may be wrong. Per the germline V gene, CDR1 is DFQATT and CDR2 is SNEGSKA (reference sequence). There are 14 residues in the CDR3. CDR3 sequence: CGARALAGDNEQYF. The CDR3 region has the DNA TGCGGTGCTAGAGCTCTAGCGGGGGACAATGAGCAGTACTTC.

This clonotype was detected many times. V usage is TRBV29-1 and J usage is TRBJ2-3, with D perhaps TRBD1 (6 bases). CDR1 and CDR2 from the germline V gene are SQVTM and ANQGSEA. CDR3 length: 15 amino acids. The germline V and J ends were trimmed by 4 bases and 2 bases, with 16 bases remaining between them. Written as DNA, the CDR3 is TGCAGCGTTGTCGGCAGCGGACAGTCCACAGATACGCAGTATTTT. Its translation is CSVVGSGQSTDTQYF.

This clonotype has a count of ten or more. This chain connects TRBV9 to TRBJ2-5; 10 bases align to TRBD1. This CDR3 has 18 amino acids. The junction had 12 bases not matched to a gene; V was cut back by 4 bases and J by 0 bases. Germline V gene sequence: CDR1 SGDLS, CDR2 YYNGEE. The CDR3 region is CASSLNVPGQGYQETQYF. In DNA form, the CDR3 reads TGTGCCAGCAGCCTAAACGTCCCGGGACAGGGGTACCAAGAGACCCAGTACTTC. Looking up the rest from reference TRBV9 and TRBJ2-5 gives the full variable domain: DSGVTQTPKHLITATGQRVTLRCSPRSGDLSVYWYQQSLDQGLQFLIQYYNGEERAKGNILERFSAQQFPDLHSELNLSSLELGDSALYFCASSLNVPGQGYQETQYFGPGTRLLVL.

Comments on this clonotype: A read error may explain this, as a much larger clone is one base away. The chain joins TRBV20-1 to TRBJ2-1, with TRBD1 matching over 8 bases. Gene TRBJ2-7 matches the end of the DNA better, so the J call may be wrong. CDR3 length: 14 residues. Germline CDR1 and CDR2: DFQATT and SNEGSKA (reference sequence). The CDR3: CSARVQGAWNEQYF. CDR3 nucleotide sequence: TGCAGTGCTAGAGTTCAGGGGGCTTGGAATGAGCAGTACTTC.

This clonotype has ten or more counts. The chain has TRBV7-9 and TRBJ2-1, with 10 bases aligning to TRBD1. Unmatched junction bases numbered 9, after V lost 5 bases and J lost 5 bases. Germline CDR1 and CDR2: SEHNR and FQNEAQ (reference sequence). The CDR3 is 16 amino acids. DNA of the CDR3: TGTGCCAGCAGCGCCATGGGGGGACAGGGGAACAATGAGCAGTTCTTC. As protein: CASSAMGGQGNNEQFF.

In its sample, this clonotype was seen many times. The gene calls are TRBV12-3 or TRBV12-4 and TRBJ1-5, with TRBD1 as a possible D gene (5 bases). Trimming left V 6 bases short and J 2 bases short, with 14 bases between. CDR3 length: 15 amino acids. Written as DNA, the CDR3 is TGTGCCAGCAGGGTTCAGGGAACCGGCAATCAGCCCCAGCATTTT. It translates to CASRVQGTGNQPQHF.

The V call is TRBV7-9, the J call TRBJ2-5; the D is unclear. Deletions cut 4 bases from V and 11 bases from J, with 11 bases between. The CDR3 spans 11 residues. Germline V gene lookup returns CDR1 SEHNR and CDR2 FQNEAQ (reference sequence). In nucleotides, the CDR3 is TGTGCCAGCAGCTCGAATTTTGAGCAGTACTTC. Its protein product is CASSSNFEQYF.

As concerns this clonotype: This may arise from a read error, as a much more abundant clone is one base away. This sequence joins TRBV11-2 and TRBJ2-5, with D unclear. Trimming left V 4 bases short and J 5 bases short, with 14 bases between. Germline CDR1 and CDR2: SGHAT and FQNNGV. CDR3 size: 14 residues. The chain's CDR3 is CASSCALLVETQYF. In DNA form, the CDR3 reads TGTGCCAGCAGCTGCGCTTTACTTGTGGAGACCCAGTACTTC.

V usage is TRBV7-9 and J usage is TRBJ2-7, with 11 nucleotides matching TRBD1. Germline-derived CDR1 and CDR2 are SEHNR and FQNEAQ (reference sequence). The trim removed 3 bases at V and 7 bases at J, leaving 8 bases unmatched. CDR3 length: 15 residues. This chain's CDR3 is CASSLGTGGADEQYF. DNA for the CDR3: TGTGCCAGCAGCTTGGGGACAGGGGGGGCGGATGAGCAGTACTTC.

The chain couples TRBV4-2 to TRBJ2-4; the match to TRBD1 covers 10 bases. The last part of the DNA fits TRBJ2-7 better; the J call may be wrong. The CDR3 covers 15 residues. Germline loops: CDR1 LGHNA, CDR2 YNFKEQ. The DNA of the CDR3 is TGTGCCAGCAGCCAAGATCGGGACAGGGGCTACGAGCAGTACTTC. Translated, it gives CASSQDRDRGYEQYF.

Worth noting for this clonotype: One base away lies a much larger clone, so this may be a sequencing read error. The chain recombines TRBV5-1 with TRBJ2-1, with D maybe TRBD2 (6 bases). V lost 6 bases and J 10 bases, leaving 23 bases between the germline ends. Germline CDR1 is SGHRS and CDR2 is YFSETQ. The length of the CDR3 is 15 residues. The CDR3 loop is CASKSHRDWPYEQFF. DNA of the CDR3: TGCGCCAGCAAGTCCCACCGGGACTGGCCCTACGAGCAGTTCTTC.

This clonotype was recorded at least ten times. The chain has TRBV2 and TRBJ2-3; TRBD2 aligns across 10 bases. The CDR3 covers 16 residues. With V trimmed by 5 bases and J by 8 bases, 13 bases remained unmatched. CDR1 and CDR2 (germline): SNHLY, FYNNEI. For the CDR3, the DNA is TGTGCCAGCAGTCCCTCGGCCCAGCGGGGGGGCGGTACGCAGTATTTT. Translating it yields CASSPSAQRGGGTQYF.

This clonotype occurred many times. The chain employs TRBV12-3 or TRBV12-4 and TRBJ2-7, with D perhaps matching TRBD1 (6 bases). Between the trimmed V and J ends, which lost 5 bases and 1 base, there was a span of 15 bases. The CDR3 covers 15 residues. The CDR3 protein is CASSPGTRTSYEQYF. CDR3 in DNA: TGTGCCAGCAGTCCCGGGACAAGGACATCCTACGAGCAGTACTTC.

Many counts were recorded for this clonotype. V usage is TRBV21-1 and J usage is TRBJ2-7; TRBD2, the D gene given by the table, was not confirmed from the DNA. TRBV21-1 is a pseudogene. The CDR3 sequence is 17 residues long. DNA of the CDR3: TGTGCCAGCAGCAAAGAAGTCGCGGGGGACTTAAACTACGAGCAGTACTTC. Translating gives CASSKEVAGDLNYEQYF.

CDR3 protein: CASSFPGQATGSSYNEQFF. CDR3 sequence (DNA): TGTGCCAGCAGCTTTCCGGGACAGGCCACCGGGAGCTCCTACAATGAGCAGTTCTTC. The chain employs TRBV7-2 and TRBJ2-1; 8 bases fit TRBD1. Germline V gives CDR1 SGHTA, CDR2 FQGNSA. V lost 3 bases to trimming and J lost 0 bases; unmatched junction nucleotides: 13. The CDR3 covers 19 residues.

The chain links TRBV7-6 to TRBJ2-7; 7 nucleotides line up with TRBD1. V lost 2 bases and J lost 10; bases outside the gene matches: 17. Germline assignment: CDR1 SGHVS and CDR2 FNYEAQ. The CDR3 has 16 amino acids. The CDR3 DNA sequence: TGTGCCAGCAGCTTAAGGGGGCAGGGGCTAAGGGAAACCCAGTACTTC. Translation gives CASSLRGQGLRETQYF. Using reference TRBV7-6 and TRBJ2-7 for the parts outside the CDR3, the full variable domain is GAGVSQSPRYKVTKRGQDVALRCDPISGHVSLYWYRQALGQGPEFLTYFNYEAQQDKSGLPNDRFSAERPEGSISTLTIQRTEQRDSAMYRCASSLRGQGLRETQYFGPGTRLTVT.

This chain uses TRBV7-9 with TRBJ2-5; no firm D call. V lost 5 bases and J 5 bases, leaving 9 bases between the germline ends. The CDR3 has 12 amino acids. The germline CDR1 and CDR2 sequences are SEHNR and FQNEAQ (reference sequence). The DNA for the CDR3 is TGTGCCAGCAGCGACCTCGCGGAGACCCAGTACTTC. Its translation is CASSDLAETQYF.

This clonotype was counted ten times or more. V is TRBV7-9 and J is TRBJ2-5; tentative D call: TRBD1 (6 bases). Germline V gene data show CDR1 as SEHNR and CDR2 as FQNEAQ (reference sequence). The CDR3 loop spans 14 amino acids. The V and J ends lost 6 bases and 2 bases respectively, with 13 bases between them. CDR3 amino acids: CASSRQVLQETQYF. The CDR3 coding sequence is TGTGCCAGCAGTCGACAGGTCTTACAAGAGACCCAGTACTTC.

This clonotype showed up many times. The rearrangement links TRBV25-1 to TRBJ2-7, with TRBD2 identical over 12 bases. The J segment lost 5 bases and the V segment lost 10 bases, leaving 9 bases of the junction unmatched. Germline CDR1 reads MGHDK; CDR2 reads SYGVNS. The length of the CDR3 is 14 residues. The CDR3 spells CATSVGLAGHEQYF. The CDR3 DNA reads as TGTGCCACCTCTGTAGGACTAGCGGGGCACGAGCAGTACTTC.

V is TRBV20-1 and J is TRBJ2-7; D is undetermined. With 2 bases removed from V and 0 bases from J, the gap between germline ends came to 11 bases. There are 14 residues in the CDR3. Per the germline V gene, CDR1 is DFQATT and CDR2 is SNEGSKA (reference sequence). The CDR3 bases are TGCAGTGCTAGACCGGGCCAACGCTCCTACGAGCAGTACTTC. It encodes CSARPGQRSYEQYF.

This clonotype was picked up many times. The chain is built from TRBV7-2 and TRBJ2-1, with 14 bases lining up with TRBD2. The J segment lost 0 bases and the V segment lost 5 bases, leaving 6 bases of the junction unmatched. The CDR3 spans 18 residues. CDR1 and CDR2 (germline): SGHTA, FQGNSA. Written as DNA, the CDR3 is TGTGCCAGCAGCGGGACTAGCGGGGGCCACCCCTCCTACAATGAGCAGTTCTTC. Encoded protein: CASSGTSGGHPSYNEQFF.

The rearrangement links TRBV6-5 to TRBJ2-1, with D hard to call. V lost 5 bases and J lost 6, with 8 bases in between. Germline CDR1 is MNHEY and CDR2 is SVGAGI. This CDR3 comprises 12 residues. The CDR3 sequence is CASSRASNEQFF. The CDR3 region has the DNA TGTGCCAGCAGTAGGGCTAGCAATGAGCAGTTCTTC.

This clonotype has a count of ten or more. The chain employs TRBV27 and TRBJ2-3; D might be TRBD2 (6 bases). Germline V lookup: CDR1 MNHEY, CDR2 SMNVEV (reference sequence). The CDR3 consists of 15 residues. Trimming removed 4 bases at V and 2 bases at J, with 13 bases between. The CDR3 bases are TGTGCCAGCAGTTCCTGGACTACGTTCACAGATACGCAGTATTTT. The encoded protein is CASSSWTTFTDTQYF.

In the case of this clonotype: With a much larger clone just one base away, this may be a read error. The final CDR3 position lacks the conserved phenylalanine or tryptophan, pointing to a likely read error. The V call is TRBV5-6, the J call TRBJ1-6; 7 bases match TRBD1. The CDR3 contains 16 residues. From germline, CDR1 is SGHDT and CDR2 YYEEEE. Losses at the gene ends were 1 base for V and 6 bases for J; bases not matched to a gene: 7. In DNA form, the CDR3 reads TGTGCCAGCAGCTTGTACCGGGACAGTGTTAATTCACCCCTCCACTTA. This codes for CASSLYRDSVNSPLHL.

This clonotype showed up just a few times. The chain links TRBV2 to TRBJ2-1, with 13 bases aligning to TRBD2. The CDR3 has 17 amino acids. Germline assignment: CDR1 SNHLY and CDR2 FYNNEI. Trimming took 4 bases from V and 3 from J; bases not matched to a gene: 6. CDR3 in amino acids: CASSGSTSGGLYNEQFF. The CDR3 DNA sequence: TGTGCCAGCAGTGGGTCGACTAGCGGGGGGCTCTACAATGAGCAGTTCTTC.